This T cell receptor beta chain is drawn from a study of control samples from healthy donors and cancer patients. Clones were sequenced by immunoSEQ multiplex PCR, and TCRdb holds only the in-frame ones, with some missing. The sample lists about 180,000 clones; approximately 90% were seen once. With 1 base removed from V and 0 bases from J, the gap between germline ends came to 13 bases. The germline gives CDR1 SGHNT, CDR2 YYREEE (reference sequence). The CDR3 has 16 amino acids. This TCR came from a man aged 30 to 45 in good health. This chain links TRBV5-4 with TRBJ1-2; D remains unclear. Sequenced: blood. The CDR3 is CASSLLRGMTNYGYTF. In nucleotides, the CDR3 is TGTGCCAGCAGCTTGCTTCGGGGTATGACTAACTATGGCTACACCTTC. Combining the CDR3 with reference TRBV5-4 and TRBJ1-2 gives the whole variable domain ETGVTQSPTHLIKTRGQQVTLRCSSQSGHNTVSWYQQALGQGPQFIFQYYREEENGRGNFPPRFSGLQFPNYSSELNVNALELDDSALYLCASSLLRGMTNYGYTFGSGTRLTVV.